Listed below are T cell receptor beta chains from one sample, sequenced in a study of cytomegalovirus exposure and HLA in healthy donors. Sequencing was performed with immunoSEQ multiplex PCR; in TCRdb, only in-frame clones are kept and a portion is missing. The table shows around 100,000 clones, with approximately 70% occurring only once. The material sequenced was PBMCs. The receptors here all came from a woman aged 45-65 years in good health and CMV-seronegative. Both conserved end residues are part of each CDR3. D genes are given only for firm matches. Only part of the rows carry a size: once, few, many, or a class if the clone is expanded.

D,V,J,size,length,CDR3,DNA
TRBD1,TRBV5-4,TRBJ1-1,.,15,CASSTDRGGVTEAFF,TGTGCCAGCAGCACAGACAGGGGCGGGGTCACTGAAGCTTTCTTT
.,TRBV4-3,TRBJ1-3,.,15,CASSQDSHQGNTIYF,TGCGCCAGCAGCCAAGACTCCCACCAGGGAAACACCATATATTTT
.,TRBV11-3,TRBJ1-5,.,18,CASSPAPQGLSGNQPQHF,TGTGCCAGCAGCCCCGCGCCTCAGGGACTCTCGGGCAATCAGCCCCAGCATTTT
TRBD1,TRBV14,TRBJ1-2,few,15,CASSLGQGARYGYTF,TGTGCCAGCAGCCTGGGACAGGGGGCGAGGTATGGCTACACCTTC
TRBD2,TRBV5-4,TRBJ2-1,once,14,CASSILGGVDEQFF,TGTGCCAGCAGCATACTGGGGGGGGTCGATGAGCAGTTCTTC
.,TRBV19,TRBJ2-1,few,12,CASSSRESEQFF,TGTGCCAGTAGTTCCAGGGAAAGTGAGCAGTTCTTC
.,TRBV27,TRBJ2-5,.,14,CASSLLAAGETQYF,TGTGCCAGCAGTTTATTAGCGGCGGGAGAGACCCAGTACTTC
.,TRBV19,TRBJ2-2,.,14,CASTPASIGGELFF,TGTGCCAGTACCCCGGCTAGCATTGGCGGGGAGCTGTTTTTT
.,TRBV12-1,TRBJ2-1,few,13,CASSQTFHGLGFF,TGTGCCAGCAGCCAAACTTTCCATGGACTAGGGTTCTTC
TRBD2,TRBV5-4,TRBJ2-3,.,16,CASSLGGGGGTDTQYF,TGTGCCAGCAGCTTGGGGGGCGGGGGAGGGACAGATACGCAGTATTTT
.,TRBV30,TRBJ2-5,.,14,CAWSLGGVGETQYF,TGTGCCTGGAGTCTAGGGGGGGTAGGAGAGACCCAGTACTTC
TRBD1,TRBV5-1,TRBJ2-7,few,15,CASSMGTGGIEEQYF,TGCGCCAGCAGCATGGGAACAGGGGGAATCGAGGAGCAGTACTTC
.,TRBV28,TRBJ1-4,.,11,CASRLTEKLFF,TGTGCCAGCAGACTAACGGAGAAACTGTTTTTT
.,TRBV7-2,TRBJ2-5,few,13,CASSPGGWETQYF,TGTGCCAGCAGCCCCGGGGGTTGGGAGACCCAGTACTTC
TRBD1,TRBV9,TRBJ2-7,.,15,CASSPLGTGSYEQYF,TGTGCCAGCAGCCCCCTGGGGACAGGCTCCTACGAGCAGTACTTC
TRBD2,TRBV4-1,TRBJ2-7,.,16,CASSQDTAGGVYEQYF,TGCGCCAGCAGCCAAGATACAGCGGGAGGAGTCTACGAGCAGTACTTC
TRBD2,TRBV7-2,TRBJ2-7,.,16,CASSLTSGRVSYEQYF,TGTGCCAGCAGCTTGACTAGCGGGAGGGTGTCCTACGAGCAGTACTTC
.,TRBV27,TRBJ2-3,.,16,CASRLISPERADTQYF,TGTGCCAGCAGGTTGATAAGCCCAGAGCGGGCAGATACGCAGTATTTT
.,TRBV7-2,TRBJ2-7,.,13,CASSSLRAYEQYF,TGTGCCAGCAGCTCCCTGAGAGCGTACGAGCAGTACTTC
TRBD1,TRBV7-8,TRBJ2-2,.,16,CASSSRDRGWTGELFF,TGTGCCAGCAGCTCCCGGGACAGGGGATGGACCGGGGAGCTGTTTTTT
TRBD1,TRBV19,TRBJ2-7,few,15,CASSRVDRGDYEQYF,TGTGCCAGTAGTAGGGTCGACAGGGGGGACTACGAGCAGTACTTC
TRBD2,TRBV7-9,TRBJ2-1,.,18,CASSLGTSGRHHRNEQFF,TGTGCCAGCAGCTTAGGGACTAGCGGGAGACACCACCGGAATGAGCAGTTCTTC
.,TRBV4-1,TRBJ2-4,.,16,CASSQPRALAKNIQYF,TGCGCCAGCAGCCAGCCCAGGGCACTAGCCAAAAACATTCAGTACTTC
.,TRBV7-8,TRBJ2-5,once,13,CASSSQIQETQYF,TGTGCCAGCAGCTCACAGATCCAAGAGACCCAGTACTTC
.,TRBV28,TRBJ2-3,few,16,CASTQWGDRGTDTQYF,TGTGCCAGCACTCAATGGGGGGATCGGGGCACAGATACGCAGTATTTT
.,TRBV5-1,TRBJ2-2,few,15,CASSQNEGNTGELFF,TGCGCCAGCAGCCAGAATGAGGGGAACACCGGGGAGCTGTTTTTT